The clone carrying this T cell receptor beta chain has just one count. Its antigen is as yet unknown. Germline CDR1 SEHNR, CDR2 FQNEAQ (reference sequence). This CDR3 has 13 residues. Deletions cut 2 bases from V and 5 bases from J, with 8 bases between. Assay used: immunoSEQ multiplex PCR; TCRdb lists only in-frame clones, some missing. Seen here are 95,000 to 150,000 clones, 80% to 95% observed once, and the top ten hold over 0.95%. The source of the sample is a study of T cell responses to AZD1222 COVID-19 vaccine. Whole-study findings and limits: Clonal diversity was possibly underestimated, and white British individuals and females predominated among donors. With dominance at 160-218 and 743-854, vaccine-associated CD4 TCRs spanned spike.

The material was peripheral blood, obtained on day 0 of AZD1222 vaccination. The source of this sequence is an adult in good health. The chain uses TRBV7-9 and TRBJ2-3; no firm D call. In DNA form, the CDR3 reads TGTGCCAGCAGCTTATTTTCTGGAGATACGCAGTATTTT. Its protein product is CASSLFSGDTQYF.